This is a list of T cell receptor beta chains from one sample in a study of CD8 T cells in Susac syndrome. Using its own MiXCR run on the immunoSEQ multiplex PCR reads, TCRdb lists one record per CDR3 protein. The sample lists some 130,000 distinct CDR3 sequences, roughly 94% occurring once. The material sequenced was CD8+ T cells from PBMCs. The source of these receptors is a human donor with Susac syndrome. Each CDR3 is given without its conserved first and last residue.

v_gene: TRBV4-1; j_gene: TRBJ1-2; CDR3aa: ASSQVASLPIYGYT
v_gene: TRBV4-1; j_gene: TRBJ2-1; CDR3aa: ASSQVEGVHNEQF
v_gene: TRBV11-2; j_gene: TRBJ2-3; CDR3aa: ASSGQGPDTQY
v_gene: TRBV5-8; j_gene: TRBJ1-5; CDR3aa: ASSSRFQPQH
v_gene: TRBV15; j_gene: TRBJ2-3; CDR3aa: ACEGTSTDTQY
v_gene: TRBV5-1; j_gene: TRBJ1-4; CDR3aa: ASSSGVDEKLF
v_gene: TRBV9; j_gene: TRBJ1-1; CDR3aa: ASSVGQLTEAF
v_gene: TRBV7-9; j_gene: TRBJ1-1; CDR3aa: ASSFGPQNTEAF
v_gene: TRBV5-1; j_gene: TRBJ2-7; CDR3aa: ASSLAEGFNEQY
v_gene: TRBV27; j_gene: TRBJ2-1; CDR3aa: ASSVTSGRSIEQF